The sequence of this T cell receptor (beta chain) was determined in a study of blood T cell repertoires in COVID-19. Study as a whole: PBMCs, B-cell-depleted T cells, or T cells were the source of the cDNA or gDNA that made up the material.

In germline, CDR1 is SGHTA, CDR2 FQGTGA. This CDR3 comprises 13 residues. Trimming cost V 3 bases and J 1 base, with 6 bases left between them. In the source study's methods: Estimates of nucleated cell counts were drawn from the amplification of reference gene primers. Libraries were prepared by immunoSEQ multiplex PCR; TCRdb keeps only in-frame clonotypes and omits some of them. Clonal size and the V and J genes are those of that table, whereas D and trimming came from the DNA. The repertoire holds 180,000 or so clones, roughly 76% seen once, with 9.5% to 11% in the top ten. The clonotype was recovered from a woman aged 35 to 49 with COVID-19, enrolled during active disease. Sequenced input: peripheral blood. V and J are TRBV7-3 and TRBJ2-5; D is unresolved. This CDR3 reads CASSFTVQETQYF. The CDR3 DNA reads as TGTGCCAGCAGCTTTACGGTCCAAGAGACCCAGTACTTC.